This TCR beta chain was identified in a study of T cell changes during pregnancy in multiple sclerosis. Germline lookup yields CDR1 SGHRS and CDR2 YFSETQ. V lost 6 bases and J 1 base, leaving 7 bases between the germline ends. This CDR3 is built from 12 residues. Some clones are missing from TCRdb's copy, which holds only in-frame ones; the method was immunoSEQ multiplex PCR. This sample carries 60,000 or so clones, around 91% of them seen once, and the ten largest clones take less than 2.5%. The source material was peripheral blood, sampled in the second trimester of pregnancy. The sequence derives from a female donor in good health, enrolled as a control in a pregnancy study. The rearrangement joins TRBV5-1 to TRBJ1-1; a weak D match, TRBD1 (5 bases). The CDR3 spells CASTQGNTEAFF. The CDR3 nucleotides are TGCGCCAGCACGCAGGGGAACACTGAAGCTTTCTTT.